The T cell receptor (beta chain) described here comes from a study of beta chain features in type 1 diabetes. Each donor gave one heparinised blood draw averaging about 100 mL. Notes on the study in general: Cells carrying high TCR expression could end up over-represented when cDNA is sequenced. When VDJ junctions were examined, type 1 diabetes patients showed fewer insertions and more deletions. Shortening of TCRB CDR3s, moderate but significant, appeared in all four CD4+ subsets of Type 1 diabetes patients.

Every bit of the isolated RNA underwent reverse transcription, so sequencing read expressed TCRB transcripts. TCRdb keeps only in-frame clones here, not all; method: immunoSEQ multiplex PCR. The table records over 500,000 clones, around a sixth of them present only once. In the case of this clone: The target antigen is unknown.

The CDR3 is 12 amino acids. V lost 6 bases and J 4 bases, leaving 9 bases between the germline ends. Germline lookup yields CDR1 KGHSH and CDR2 LQKENI. The sample consisted of naive CD4+ T cells from blood. This sequence was found in a man aged 18 to 30 in good health. V and J are TRBV18 and TRBJ1-2; D unresolved. The CDR3 spells CASSEQSYGYTF. The CDR3 coding sequence is TGTGCCAGCTCCGAACAGAGCTATGGCTACACCTTC.